Detailed here is one T cell receptor (beta chain). This clone was detected a few times. The antigen it recognizes is unknown. The sample holds no much larger clone one base away, and base qualities are not on file. The germline V gene (reference sequence) provides CDR1 LNHNV and CDR2 YYDKDF. Relative to germline, V is missing 6 bases and J is missing 3 bases, with 9 bases of the junction outside any gene match. Including cysteine and phenylalanine, the CDR3 has 16 amino acids. Only the CDR3 region is kept as DNA, spanning 48 bases read in frame from base 1. The receptor library was made with the immunoSEQ multiplex PCR assay. Concerning the study's data processing: A statistical classification framework was built for diagnosing cytomegalovirus status from the catalog of TCR beta chain sequences. TCRdb took this table from immuneACCESS and kept in-frame rearrangements with V and J called. Such tables lack part of the clones; where checked against another copy, unresolved V genes explain under half of the gap, and the rest is unexplained. From that table come the V and J calls and clone size; the DNA was used to work out D and trimming. Within this sample are some 200,000 clones, with around 80% of them counted one time only. The top ten hold about an eighth of the sample.

Separate from the approximately 700-subject first cohort, the validation cohort of over 90 subjects was the group to which the donors belonged. The data are from a study of cytomegalovirus exposure and HLA in healthy donors (dated by TCRdb to about 2017). About the full investigation: According to a later analysis, the roughly 130 validation repertoires were produced on the same platform as the 600 to 850 repertoires of the first cohort. The study aimed to test whether signatures of past pathogen exposure could be identified by cataloging public T cell receptors. A separate validation cohort of over 95 different subjects was used in addition to the roughly 700-subject first cohort. To predict cytomegalovirus infection status, the study brought together high-throughput TCR immunosequencing, statistical association of individual TCRs with disease status, and machine learning. Broad study findings and their caveats: Most TCR sequences were seen in very few donors, while some public TCRs were found in many individuals. The validation cohort had no HLA typing available for a later analysis, so co-occurrence within that cohort was assessed over all 120 or so repertoires. A few of the identified cytomegalovirus-associated TCR beta chains were confirmed in vitro to be specific for cytomegalovirus antigens. A later analysis found that TCRs clustered in the first cohort also tended to co-occur in the 95 to 150 validation repertoires, with about 94% of cluster scores above 0. In both the original and validation cohorts, the classifier was reported to diagnose cytomegalovirus status with high specificity and sensitivity. The study gave a list of over 150 TCR beta chains associated with cytomegalovirus. It was suggested by the authors that the approach could potentially be generalized to other disease states and immunological phenotypes.

Input material: PBMCs. The TCR sequence derives from a woman younger than 45 in good health and CMV-seropositive. Recombination joined TRBV15 with TRBJ1-5; 9 nucleotides in the junction match TRBD1. At the DNA level, the sequence is TGTGCCACCAGTCGACCGGGACAGGGAAACAATCAGCCCCAGCATTTT. It translates as CATSRPGQGNNQPQHF. Where the CDR3 stops, the reference TRBV15 and TRBJ1-5 genes take over; the full variable domain is DAMVIQNPRYQVTQFGKPVTLSCSQTLNHNVMYWYQQKSSQAPKLLFHYYDKDFNNEADTPDNFQSRRPNTSFCFLDIRSPGLGDTAMYLCATSRPGQGNNQPQHFGDGTRLSIL.